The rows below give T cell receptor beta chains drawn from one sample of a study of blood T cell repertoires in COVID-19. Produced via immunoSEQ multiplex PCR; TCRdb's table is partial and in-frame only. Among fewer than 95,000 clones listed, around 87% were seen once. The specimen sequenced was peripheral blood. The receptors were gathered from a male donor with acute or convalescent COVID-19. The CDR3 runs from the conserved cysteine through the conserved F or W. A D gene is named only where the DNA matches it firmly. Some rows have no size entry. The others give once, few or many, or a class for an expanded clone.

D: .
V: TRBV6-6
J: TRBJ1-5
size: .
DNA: TGTGCCAGCAGTTTCCAGATTAGCAATCAGCCCCAGCATTTT
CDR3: CASSFQISNQPQHF

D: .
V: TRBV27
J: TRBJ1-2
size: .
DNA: TGTGCCAGCAGCCTATCGAGGACATCAAACTATGGCTACACCTTC
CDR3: CASSLSRTSNYGYTF

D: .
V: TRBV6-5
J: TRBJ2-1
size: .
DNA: TGTGCCACTTCGACTGGGTCTGAGCAGTTCTTC
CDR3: CATSTGSEQFF

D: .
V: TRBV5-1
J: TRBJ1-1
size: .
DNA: TGCGCCAGCAGCTTTGGGGAGGGCTGGGGGAACACTGAAGCTTTCTTT
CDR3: CASSFGEGWGNTEAFF

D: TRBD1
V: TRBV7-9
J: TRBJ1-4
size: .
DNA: TGTGCCAGCAGCCTCGACAGGGTAGATGAAAAACTGTTTTTT
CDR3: CASSLDRVDEKLFF

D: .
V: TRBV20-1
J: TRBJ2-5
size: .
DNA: TGCAGTGCTAGTTTACAGCCTGGGGAGACCCAGTACTTC
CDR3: CSASLQPGETQYF

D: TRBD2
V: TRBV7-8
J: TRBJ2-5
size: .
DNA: TGTGCCAGCAGCTTATACCGGGGGGTACAAGAGACCCAGTACTTC
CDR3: CASSLYRGVQETQYF

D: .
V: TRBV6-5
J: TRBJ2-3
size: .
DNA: TGTGCCAGCCTGCTGGAGGGAACCACAGATACGCAGTATTTT
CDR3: CASLLEGTTDTQYF

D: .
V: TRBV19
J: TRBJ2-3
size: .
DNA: TGTGCCAGTAGTTCGGGACACCCTCCGGATACGCAGTATTTT
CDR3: CASSSGHPPDTQYF

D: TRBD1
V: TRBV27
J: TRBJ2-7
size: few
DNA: TGTGCCAGCACGTTATGGACAGGGGCTAGATACGAGCAGTACTTC
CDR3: CASTLWTGARYEQYF

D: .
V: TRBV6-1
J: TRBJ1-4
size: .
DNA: TGTGCCAGCAGTGAAGTCGGAGGGGGGGCAACTAATGAAAAACTGTTTTTT
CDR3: CASSEVGGGATNEKLFF

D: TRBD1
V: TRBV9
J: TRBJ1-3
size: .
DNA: TGTGCCAGCAGCCCACGGGACAGGTCGAACTCTGGAAACACCATATATTTT
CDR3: CASSPRDRSNSGNTIYF

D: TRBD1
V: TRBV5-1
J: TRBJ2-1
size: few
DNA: TGCGCCAGCAGCGGGGGACAGGCCGTTGAGGGGCAGTTCTTC
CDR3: CASSGGQAVEGQFF

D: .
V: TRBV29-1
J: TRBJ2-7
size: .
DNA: TGCAGCGTTCTCGTCGGGTACGAGCAGTACTTC
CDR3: CSVLVGYEQYF

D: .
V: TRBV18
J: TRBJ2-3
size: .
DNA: TGTGCCAGCTCTCCAGGGGGGGCTGGAGATACGCAGTATTTT
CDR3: CASSPGGAGDTQYF

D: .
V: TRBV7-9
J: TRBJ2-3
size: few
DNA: TGTGCCAGCAGCCGACTCCTCGGCACAGATACGCAGTATTTT
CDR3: CASSRLLGTDTQYF

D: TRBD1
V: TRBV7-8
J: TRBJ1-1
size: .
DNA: TGTGCCAGCAGCGCGATACAGGGGCTTCGCACTGAAGCTTTCTTT
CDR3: CASSAIQGLRTEAFF

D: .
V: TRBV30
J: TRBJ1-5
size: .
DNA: TGTGCCTGGGGGGGGGCCGGTAGCAATCAGCCCCAGCATTTT
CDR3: CAWGGAGSNQPQHF

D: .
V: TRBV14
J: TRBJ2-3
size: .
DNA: TGTGCCAGCAGCCAAGATCGGTGGGGGGGGCCCACAGATACGCAGTATTTT
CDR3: CASSQDRWGGPTDTQYF

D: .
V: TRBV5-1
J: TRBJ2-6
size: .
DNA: TGCGCCAGCAGCTTAAGTGTCGGTGGGGCCAACGTCCTGACTTTC
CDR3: CASSLSVGGANVLTF

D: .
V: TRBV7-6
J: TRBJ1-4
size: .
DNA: TGTGCCAGCAGCATCGACGGGGCAACTAATGAAAAACTGTTTTTT
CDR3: CASSIDGATNEKLFF

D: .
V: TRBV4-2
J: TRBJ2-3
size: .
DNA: TGTGCCAGCAGCCAAGATACACAGGGGGGGAGCACAGATACGCAGTATTTT
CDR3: CASSQDTQGGSTDTQYF

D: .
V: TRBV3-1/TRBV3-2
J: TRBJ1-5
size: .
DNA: TGTGCCAGCAGCCAAGCGGGAGGGGTCAATCAGCCCCAGCATTTT
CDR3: CASSQAGGVNQPQHF